One and the same sample provided the 2 T cell receptor beta chains below, sequenced in a study of cytomegalovirus exposure and HLA in healthy donors. The PCR had 60 Vbeta and 13 Jbeta primers. Some clones are missing from TCRdb's copy, which holds only in-frame ones; the method was immunoSEQ multiplex PCR. The sample has more than 200,000 clones, 75% to 80% seen once. The specimen sequenced was PBMCs. These receptors came from a male donor in good health and CMV-seronegative.

The chain joins TRBV9 to TRBJ2-5; weak D call: TRBD1 (6 bases). The DNA matches TRBJ2-7 better at its end, which makes the J call doubtful. Per germline, CDR1 SGDLS and CDR2 YYNGEE. The CDR3 is 15 amino acids. The CDR3, as DNA: TGTGCCAGCAGCGTAGGGACAGAGTCGCTCTACGAGCAGTACTTC. Translating gives CASSVGTESLYEQYF.

The chain combines TRBV5-6 with TRBJ2-1; perhaps TRBD2 as D (6 bases). Germline values: CDR1 SGHDT, CDR2 YYEEEE. This CDR3 has 16 residues. V lost 4 bases and J lost 5, with 19 bases in between. CDR3 nucleotide sequence: TGTGCCAGCAGCCACCTCTCGCGGGATGGCGACAATGAGCAGTTCTTC. Amino acid sequence: CASSHLSRDGDNEQFF.